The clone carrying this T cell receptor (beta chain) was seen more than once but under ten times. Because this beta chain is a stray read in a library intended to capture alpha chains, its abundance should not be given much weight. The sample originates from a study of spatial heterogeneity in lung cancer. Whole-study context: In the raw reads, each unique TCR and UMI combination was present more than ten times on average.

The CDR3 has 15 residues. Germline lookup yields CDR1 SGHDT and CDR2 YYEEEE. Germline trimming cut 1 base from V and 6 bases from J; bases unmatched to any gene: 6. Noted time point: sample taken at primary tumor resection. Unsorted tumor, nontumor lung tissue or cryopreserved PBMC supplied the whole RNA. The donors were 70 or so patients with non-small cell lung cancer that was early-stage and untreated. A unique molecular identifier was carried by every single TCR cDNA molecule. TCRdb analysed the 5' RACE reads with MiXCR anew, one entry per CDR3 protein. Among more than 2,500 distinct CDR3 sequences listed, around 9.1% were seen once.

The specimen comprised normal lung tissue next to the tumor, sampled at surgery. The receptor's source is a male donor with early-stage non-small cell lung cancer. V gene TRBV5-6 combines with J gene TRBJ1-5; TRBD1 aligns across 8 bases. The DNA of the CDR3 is TGTGCCAGCAGCTTGTGGGGGACAGGCTTTCAGCCCCAGCATTTT. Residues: CASSLWGTGFQPQHF.